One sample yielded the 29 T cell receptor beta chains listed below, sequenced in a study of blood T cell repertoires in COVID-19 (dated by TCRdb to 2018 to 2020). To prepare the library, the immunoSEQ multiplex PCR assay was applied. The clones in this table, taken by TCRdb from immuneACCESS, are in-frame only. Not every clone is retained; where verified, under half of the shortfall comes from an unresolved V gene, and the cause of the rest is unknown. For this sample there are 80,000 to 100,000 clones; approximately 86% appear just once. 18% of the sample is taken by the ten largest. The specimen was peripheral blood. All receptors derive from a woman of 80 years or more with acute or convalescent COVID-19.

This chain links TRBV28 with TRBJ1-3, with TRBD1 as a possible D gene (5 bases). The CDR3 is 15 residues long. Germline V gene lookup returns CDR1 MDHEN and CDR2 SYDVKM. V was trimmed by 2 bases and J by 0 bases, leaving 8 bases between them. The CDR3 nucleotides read TGTGCCAGCAGTTTAGGGGGGGTCTCTGGAAACACCATATATTTT. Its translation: CASSLGGVSGNTIYF.

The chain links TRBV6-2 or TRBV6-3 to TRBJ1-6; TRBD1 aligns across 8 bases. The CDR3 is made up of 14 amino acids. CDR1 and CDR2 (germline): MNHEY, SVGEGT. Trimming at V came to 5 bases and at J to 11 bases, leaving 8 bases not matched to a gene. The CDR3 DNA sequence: TGTGCCAGCAGTCTCAACAGGGGGAAAGCACCCCTCCACTTT. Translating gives CASSLNRGKAPLHF.

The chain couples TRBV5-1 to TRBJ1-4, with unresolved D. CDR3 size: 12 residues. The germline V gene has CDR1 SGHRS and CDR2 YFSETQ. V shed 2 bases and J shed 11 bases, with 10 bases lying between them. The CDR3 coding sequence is TGCGCCAGCAGCTTAATAGTGAGGAAACTGTTTTTT. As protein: CASSLIVRKLFF. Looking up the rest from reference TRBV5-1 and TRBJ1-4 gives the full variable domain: KAGVTQTPRYLIKTRGQQVTLSCSPISGHRSVSWYQQTPGQGLQFLFEYFSETQRNKGNFPGRFSGRQFSNSRSEMNVSTLELGDSALYLCASSLIVRKLFFGSGTQLSVL.

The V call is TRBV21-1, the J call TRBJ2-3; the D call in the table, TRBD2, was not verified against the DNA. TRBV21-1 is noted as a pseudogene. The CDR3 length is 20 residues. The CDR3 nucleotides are TGTGCCAGCAGCAAATTAGTTCGACTAGCGGGGGAGAGTAGCACAGATACGCAGTATTTT. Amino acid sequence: CASSKLVRLAGESSTDTQYF.

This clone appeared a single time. The CDR3 sequence is CASRRDRDTKGSNQPQHF. In DNA form, the CDR3 reads TGTGCCAGTAGACGGGACAGGGACACAAAGGGGAGTAATCAGCCCCAGCATTTT. This sequence joins TRBV19 and TRBJ1-5, with 9 bases aligning to TRBD1. Germline CDR1 and CDR2: LNHDA and SQIVND (reference sequence). The CDR3 consists of 18 residues. V gave up 6 bases and J gave up 4 bases; unmatched junction bases: 16.

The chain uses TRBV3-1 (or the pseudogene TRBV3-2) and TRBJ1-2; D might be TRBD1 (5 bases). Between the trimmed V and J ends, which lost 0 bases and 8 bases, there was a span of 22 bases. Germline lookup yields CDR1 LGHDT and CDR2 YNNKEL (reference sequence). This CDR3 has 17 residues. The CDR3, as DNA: TGTGCCAGCAGCCAAGAGGGGCCTACAGGTGGGAAGTGGGGCTACACCTTC. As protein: CASSQEGPTGGKWGYTF.

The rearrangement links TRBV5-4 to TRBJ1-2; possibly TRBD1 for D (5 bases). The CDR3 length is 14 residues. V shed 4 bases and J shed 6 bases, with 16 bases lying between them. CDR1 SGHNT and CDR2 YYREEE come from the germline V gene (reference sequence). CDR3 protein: CASSPQGLRDGYTF. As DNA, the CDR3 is TGTGCCAGCAGCCCCCAGGGACTCCGGGATGGCTACACCTTC.

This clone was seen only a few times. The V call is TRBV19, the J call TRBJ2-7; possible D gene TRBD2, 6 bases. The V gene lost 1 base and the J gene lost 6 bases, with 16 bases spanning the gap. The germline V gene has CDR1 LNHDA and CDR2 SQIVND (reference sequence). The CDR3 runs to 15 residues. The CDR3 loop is CASSIAGVIGAEQYF. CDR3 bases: TGTGCCAGTAGTATAGCGGGGGTGATAGGGGCCGAGCAGTACTTC.

The CDR3 sequence is CASVAGDPYEQYF. The CDR3 region has the DNA TGTGCCAGCGTAGCGGGGGACCCCTACGAGCAGTACTTC. The rearrangement uses TRBV6-5 and TRBJ2-7; 9 nucleotides line up with TRBD2. The ends lost 8 bases at V and 2 bases at J; junction bases unmatched: 4. Germline values: CDR1 MNHEY, CDR2 SVGAGI. CDR3 length equals 13 residues.

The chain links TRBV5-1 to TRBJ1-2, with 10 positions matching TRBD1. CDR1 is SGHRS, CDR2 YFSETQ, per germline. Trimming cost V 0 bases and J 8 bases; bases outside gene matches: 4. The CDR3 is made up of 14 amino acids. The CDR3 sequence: CASSLGQGAEGYTF. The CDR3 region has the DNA TGCGCCAGCAGCTTGGGACAGGGGGCGGAAGGCTACACCTTC.

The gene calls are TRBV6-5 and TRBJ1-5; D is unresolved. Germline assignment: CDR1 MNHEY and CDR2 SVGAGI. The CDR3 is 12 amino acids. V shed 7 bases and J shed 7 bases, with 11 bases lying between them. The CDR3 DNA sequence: TGTGCCAGCACCTTGAGCCTCCAGCCCCAGCATTTT. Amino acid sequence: CASTLSLQPQHF.

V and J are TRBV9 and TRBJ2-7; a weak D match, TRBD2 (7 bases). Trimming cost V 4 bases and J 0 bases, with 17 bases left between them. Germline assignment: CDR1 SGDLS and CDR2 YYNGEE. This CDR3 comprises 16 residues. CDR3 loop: CASSLMEGGPSYEQYF. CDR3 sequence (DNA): TGTGCCAGCAGCTTGATGGAGGGGGGGCCCTCCTACGAGCAGTACTTC.

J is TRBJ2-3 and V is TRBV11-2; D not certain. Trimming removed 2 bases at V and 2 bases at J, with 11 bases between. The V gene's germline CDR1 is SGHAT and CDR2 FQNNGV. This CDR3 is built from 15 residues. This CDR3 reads CASSLIPQLTDTQYF. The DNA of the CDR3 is TGTGCCAGCAGCTTAATCCCACAGCTCACAGATACGCAGTATTTT.

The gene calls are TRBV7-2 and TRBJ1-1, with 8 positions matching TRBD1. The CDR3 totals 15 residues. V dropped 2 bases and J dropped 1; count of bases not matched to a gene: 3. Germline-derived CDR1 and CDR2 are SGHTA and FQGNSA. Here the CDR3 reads CASSLTGGRNTEAFF. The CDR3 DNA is TGTGCCAGCAGCTTAACAGGGGGAAGGAACACTGAAGCTTTCTTT.

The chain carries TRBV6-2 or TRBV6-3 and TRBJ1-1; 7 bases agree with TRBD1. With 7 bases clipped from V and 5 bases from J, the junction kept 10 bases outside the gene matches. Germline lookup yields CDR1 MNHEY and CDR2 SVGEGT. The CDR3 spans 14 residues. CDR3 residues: CASNPIGGLTEAFF. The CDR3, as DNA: TGTGCCAGCAACCCGATAGGGGGCTTGACTGAAGCTTTCTTT.

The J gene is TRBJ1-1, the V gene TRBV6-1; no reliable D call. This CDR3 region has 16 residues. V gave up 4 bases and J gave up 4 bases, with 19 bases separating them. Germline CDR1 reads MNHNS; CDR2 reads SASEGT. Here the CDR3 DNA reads TGTGCCAGCAGTGTCGGGAGCCAAGTGTTGGGCACTGAAGCTTTCTTT. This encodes CASSVGSQVLGTEAFF.

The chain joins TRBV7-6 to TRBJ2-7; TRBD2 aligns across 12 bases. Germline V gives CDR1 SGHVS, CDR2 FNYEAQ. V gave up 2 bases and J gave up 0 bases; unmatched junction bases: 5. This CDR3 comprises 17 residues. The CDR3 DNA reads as TGTGCCAGCAGCTTAACTAGCGGGGGGTATAGCTCCTACGAGCAGTACTTC. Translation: CASSLTSGGYSSYEQYF.

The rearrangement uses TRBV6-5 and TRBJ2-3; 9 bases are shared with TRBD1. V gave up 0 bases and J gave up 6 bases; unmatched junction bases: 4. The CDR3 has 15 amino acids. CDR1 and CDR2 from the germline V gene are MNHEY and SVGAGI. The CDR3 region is CASSYSDRGSDTQYF. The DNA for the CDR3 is TGTGCCAGCAGTTACTCGGACAGGGGATCGGATACGCAGTATTTT.

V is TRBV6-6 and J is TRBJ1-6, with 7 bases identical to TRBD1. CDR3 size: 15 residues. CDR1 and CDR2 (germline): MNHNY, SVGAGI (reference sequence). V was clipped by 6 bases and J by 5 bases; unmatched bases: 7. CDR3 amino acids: CASRSGQANNSPLHF. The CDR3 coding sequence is TGTGCCAGCAGAAGCGGACAGGCGAATAATTCACCCCTCCACTTT.

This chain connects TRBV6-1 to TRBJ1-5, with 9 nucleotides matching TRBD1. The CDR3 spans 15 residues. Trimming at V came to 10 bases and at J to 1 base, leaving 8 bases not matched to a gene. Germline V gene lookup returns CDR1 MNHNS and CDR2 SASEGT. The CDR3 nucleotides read TGTGCCACCACCGGGACAGGGAGGAGCAATCAGCCCCAGCATTTT. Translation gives CATTGTGRSNQPQHF.

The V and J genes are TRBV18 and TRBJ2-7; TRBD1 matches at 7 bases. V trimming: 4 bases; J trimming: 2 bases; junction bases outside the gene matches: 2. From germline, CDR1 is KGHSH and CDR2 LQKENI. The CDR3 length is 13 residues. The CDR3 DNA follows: TGTGCCAGCTCACAGGGACAGACCTACGAGCAGTACTTC. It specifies CASSQGQTYEQYF.

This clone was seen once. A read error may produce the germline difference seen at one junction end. CDR3 nucleotides: TGCAGCGCTGAACAGGGCGGTAATGAAAAACTGTTTTTT. Protein product: CSAEQGGNEKLFF. The V and J genes are TRBV29-1 and TRBJ1-4; maybe TRBD1 (6 bases). This CDR3 has 13 amino acids. From germline, CDR1 is SQVTM and CDR2 ANQGSEA.

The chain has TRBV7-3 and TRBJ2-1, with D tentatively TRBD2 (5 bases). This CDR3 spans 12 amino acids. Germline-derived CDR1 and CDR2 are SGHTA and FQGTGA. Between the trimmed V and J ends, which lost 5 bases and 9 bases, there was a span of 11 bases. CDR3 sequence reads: CASSRGFGEQFF. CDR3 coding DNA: TGTGCCAGCAGCCGAGGGTTTGGTGAGCAGTTCTTC.

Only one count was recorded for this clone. The CDR3 loop is CASSFFSGGHNEQFF. The CDR3 coding sequence is TGTGCCAGCAGCTTCTTTAGCGGGGGACACAATGAGCAGTTCTTC. The chain combines TRBV13 with TRBJ2-1; the match to TRBD2 covers 9 bases. Germline V gives CDR1 PRHDT, CDR2 FYEKMQ (reference sequence). V lost 3 bases and J lost 5; bases outside the gene matches: 5. The CDR3 has 15 residues.

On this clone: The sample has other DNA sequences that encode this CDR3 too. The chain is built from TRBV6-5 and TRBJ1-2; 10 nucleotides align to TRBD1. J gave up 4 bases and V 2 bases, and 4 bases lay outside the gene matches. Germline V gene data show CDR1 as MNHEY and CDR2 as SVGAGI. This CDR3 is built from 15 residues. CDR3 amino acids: CASSYRTGGSYGYTF. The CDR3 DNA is TGTGCCAGCAGTTACCGGACAGGGGGGAGCTATGGCTACACCTTC.

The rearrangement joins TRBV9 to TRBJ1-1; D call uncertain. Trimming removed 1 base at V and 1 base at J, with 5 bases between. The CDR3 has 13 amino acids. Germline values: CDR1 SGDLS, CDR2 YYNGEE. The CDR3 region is CASSVSGNTEAFF. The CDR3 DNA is TGTGCCAGCAGCGTATCCGGGAACACTGAAGCTTTCTTT.

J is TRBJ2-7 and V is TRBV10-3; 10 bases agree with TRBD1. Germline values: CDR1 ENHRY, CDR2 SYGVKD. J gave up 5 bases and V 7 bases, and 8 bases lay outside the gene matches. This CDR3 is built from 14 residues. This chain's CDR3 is CAINPGQGSHEQYF. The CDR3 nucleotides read TGTGCCATCAACCCGGGACAGGGGTCCCACGAGCAGTACTTC.

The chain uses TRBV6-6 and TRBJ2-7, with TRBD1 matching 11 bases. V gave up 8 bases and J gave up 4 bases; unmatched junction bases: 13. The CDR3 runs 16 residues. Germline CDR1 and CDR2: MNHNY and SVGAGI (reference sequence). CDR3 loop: CASRTTGGQGVYEQYF. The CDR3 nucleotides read TGTGCCAGCCGCACGACGGGGGGACAGGGGGTTTACGAGCAGTACTTC.

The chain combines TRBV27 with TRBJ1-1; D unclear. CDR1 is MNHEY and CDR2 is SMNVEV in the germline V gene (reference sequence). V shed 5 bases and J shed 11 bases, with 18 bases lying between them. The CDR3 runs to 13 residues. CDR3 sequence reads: CASSPREGGFAFF. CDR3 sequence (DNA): TGTGCCAGCAGTCCCCGGGAGGGCGGCTTTGCTTTCTTT.